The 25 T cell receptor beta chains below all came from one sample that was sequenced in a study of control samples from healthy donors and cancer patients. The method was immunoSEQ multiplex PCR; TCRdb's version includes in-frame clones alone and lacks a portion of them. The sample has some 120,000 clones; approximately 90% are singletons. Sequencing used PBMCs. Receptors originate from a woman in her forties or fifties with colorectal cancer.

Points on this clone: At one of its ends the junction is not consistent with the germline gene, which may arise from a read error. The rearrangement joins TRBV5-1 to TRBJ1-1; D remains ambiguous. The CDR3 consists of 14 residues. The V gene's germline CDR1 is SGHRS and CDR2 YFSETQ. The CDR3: CASSLAPGNSEAFF. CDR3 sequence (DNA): TGCGCCAGCAGCTTGGCCCCGGGGAACTCTGAAGCTTTCTTT.

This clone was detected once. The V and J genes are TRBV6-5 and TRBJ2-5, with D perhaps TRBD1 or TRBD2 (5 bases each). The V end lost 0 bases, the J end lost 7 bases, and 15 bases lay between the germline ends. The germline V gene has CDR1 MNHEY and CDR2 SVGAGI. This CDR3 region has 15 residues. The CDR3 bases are TGTGCCAGCAGTTACTCGAGGGGCTGGCAGCTGACCCAGTACTTC. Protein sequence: CASSYSRGWQLTQYF.

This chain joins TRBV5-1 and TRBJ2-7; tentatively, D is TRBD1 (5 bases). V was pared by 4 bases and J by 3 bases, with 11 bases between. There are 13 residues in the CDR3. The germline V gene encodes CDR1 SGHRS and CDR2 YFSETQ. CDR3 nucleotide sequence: TGCGCCAGCAGCGAGGACATCTACTACGAGCAGTACTTC. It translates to CASSEDIYYEQYF.

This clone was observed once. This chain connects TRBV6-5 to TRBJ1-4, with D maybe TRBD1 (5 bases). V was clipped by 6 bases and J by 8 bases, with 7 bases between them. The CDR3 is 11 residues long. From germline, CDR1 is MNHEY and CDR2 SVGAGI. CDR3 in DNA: TGTGCCAGCAGGCGGGGCGAAAAACTGTTTTTT. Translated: CASRRGEKLFF.

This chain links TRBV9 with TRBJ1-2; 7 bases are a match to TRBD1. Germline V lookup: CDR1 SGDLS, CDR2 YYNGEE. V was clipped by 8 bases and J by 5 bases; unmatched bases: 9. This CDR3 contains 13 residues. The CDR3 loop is CASSRTGSYGYTF. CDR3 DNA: TGTGCCAGTTCCCGGACAGGTTCTTATGGCTACACCTTC.

The CDR3 bases are TGTGCCAGCGAAGACATAGTGAACACTGAAGCTTTCTTT. Translating it yields CASEDIVNTEAFF. This chain uses TRBV28 with TRBJ1-1; D gene unclear. The CDR3 loop spans 13 amino acids. Trimming shortened V by 8 bases and J by 0 bases, and 10 bases separated the two germline ends. Germline-derived CDR1 and CDR2 are MDHEN and SYDVKM.

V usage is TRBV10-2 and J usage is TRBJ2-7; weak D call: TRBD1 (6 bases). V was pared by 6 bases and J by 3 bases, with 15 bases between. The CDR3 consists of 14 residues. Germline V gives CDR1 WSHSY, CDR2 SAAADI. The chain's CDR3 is CASRQLGQNYEQYF. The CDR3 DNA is TGCGCCAGCAGACAGTTAGGACAGAACTACGAGCAGTACTTC.

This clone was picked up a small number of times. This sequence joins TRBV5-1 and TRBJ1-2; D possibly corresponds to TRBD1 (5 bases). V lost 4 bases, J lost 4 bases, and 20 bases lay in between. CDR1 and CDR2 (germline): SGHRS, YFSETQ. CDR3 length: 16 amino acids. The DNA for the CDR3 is TGCGCCAGCAGCCCTAGGGCTCAGGGAGAAACCTATGGCTACACCTTC. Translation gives CASSPRAQGETYGYTF.

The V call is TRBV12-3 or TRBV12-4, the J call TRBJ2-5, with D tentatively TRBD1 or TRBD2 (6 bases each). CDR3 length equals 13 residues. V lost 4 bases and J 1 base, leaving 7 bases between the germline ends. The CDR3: CASSWGAQETQYF. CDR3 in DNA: TGTGCCAGCAGTTGGGGGGCCCAAGAGACCCAGTACTTC.

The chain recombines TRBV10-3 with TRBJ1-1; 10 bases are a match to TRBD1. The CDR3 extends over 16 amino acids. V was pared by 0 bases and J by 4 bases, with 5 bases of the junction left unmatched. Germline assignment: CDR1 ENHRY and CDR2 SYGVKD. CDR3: CAISESGTGATTEAFF. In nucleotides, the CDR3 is TGTGCCATCAGTGAGTCGGGGACAGGGGCGACCACTGAAGCTTTCTTT.

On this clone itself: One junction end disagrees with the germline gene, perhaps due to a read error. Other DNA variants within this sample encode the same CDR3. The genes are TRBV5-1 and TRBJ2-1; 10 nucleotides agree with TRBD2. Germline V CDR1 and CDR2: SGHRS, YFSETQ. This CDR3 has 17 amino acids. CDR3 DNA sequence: TGCGCCAGTAGCTTGGAAGGGCTAGCGGGAGCCAGCAATGAGCAGTTCTTC. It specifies CASSLEGLAGASNEQFF. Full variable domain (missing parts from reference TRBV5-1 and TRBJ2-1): KAGVTQTPRYLIKTRGQQVTLSCSPISGHRSVSWYQQTPGQGLQFLFEYFSETQRNKGNFPGRFSGRQFSNSRSEMNVSTLELGDSALYLCASSLEGLAGASNEQFFGPGTRLTVL.

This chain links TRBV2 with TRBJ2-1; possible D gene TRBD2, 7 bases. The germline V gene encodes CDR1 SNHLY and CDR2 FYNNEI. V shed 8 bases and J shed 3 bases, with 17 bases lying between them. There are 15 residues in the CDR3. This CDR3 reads CASLRGAGDYNEQFF. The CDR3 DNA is TGTGCCAGCCTTAGGGGGGCGGGGGACTACAATGAGCAGTTCTTC. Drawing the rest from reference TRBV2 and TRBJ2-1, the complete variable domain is EPEVTQTPSHQVTQMGQEVILRCVPISNHLYFYWYRQILGQKVEFLVSFYNNEISEKSEIFDDQFSVERPDGSNFTLKIRSTKLEDSAMYFCASLRGAGDYNEQFFGPGTRLTVL.

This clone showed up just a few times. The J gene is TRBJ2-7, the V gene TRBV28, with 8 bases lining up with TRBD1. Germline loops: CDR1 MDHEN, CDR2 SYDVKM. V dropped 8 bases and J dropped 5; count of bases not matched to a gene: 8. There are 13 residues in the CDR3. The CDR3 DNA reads TGTGCCAGCTTAGACAGGGGTGTCGACGAGCAGTACTTC. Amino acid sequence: CASLDRGVDEQYF.

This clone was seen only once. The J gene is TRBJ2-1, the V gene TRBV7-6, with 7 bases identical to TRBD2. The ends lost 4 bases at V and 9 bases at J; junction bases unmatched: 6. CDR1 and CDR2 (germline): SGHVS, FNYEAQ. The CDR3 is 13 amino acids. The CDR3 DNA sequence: TGTGCCAGCAGCTCAGAGCGGGGTAGTGAGCAGTTCTTC. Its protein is CASSSERGSEQFF.

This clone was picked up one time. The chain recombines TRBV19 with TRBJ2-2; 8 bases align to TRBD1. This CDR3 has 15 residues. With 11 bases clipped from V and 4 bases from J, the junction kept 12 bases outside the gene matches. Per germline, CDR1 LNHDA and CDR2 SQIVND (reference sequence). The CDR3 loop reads CASATGASGTGELFF. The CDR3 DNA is TGTGCCTCGGCGACAGGGGCGAGCGGCACCGGGGAGCTGTTTTTT.

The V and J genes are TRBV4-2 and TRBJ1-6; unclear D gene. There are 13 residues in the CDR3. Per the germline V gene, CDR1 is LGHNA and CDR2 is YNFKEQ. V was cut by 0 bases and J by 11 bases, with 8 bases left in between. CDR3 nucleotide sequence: TGTGCCAGCAGCCAAGACTTGAGTCCACCCCTCCACTTT. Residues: CASSQDLSPPLHF.

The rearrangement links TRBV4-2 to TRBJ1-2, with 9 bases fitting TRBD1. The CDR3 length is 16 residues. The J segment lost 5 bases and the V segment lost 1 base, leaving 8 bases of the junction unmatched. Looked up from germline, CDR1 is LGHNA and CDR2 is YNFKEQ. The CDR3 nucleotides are TGTGCCAGCAGCCAAGGGCGAAACAGGGGGCGGTATGGCTACACCTTC. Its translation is CASSQGRNRGRYGYTF.

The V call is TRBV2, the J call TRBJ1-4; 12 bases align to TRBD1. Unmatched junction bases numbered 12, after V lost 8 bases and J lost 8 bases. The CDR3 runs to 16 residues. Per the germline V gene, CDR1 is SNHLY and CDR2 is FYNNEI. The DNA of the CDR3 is TGTGCCAGCGGAAGGGACAGGGGGCCGGGAAGAGAAAAACTGTTTTTT. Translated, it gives CASGRDRGPGREKLFF.

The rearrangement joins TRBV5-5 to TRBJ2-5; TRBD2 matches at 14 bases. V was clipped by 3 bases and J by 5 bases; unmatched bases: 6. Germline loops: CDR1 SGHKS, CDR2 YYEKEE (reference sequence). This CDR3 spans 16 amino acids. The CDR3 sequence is CASSSRLAGGGETQYF. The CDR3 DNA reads TGTGCCAGCAGCTCTCGACTAGCGGGAGGGGGGGAGACCCAGTACTTC.

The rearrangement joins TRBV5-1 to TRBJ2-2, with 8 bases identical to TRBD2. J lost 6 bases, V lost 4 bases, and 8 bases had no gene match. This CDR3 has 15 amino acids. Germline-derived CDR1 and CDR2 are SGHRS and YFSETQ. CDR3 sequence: CASSRGLVFSGELFF. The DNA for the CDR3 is TGCGCCAGCAGCAGGGGACTAGTTTTCTCCGGGGAGCTGTTTTTT.

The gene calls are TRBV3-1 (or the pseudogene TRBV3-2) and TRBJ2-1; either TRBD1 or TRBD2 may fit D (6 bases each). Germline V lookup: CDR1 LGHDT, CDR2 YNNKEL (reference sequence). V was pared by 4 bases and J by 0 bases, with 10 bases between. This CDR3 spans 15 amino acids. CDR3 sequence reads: CASSRGARSYNEQFF. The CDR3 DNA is TGTGCCAGCAGCCGGGGGGCCCGCTCCTACAATGAGCAGTTCTTC.

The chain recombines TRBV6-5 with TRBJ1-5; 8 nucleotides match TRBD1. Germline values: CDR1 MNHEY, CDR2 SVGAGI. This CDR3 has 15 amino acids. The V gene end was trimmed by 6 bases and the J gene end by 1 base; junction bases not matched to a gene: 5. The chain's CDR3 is CASRYGQGSNQPQHF. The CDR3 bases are TGTGCCAGCAGGTATGGACAGGGCAGCAATCAGCCCCAGCATTTT.

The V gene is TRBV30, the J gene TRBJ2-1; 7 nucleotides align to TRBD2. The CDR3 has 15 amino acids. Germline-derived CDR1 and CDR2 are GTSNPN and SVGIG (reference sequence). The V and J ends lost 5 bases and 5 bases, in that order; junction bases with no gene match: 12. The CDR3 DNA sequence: TGTGCCTGGGGAGGCCCCGGGACTATAGACAATGAGCAGTTCTTC. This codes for CAWGGPGTIDNEQFF.

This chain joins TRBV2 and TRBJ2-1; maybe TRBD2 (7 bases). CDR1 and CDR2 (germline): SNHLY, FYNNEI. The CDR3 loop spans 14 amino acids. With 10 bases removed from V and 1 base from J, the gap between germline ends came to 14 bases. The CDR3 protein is CATGGLGSYNEQFF. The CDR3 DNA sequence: TGTGCCACCGGGGGGCTGGGTTCCTACAATGAGCAGTTCTTC.

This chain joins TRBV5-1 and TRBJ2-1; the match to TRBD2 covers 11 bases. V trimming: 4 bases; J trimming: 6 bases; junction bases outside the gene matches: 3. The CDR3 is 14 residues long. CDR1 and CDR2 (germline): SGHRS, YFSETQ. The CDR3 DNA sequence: TGCGCCAGCAGCGTGGGACTAGCGGTCAATGAGCAGTTCTTC. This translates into CASSVGLAVNEQFF.